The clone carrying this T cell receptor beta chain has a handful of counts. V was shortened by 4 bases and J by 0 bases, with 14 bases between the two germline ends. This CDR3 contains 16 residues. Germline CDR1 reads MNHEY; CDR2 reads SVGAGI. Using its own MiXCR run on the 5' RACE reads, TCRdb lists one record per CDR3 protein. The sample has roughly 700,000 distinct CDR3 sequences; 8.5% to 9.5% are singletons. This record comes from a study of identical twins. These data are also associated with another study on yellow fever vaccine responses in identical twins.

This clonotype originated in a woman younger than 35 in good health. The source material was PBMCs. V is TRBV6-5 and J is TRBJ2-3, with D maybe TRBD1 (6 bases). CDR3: CASSLQGPTSTDTQYF. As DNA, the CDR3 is TGTGCCAGCAGTTTACAGGGCCCCACTAGCACAGATACGCAGTATTTT.